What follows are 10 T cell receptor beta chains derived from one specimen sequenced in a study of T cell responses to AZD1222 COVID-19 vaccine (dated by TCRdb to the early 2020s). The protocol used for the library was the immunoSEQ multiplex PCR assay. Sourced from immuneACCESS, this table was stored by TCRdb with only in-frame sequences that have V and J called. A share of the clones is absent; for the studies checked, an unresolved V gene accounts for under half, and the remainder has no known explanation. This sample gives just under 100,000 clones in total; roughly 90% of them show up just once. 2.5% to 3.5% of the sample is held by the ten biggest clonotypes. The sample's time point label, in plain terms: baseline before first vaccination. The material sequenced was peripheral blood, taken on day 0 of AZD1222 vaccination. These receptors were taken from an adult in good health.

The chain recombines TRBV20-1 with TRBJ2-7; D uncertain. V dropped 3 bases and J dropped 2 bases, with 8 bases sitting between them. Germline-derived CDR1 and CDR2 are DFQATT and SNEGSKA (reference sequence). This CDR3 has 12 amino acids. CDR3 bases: TGCAGTGCTAGTTCTGAACCCTACGAGCAGTACTTC. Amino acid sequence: CSASSEPYEQYF.

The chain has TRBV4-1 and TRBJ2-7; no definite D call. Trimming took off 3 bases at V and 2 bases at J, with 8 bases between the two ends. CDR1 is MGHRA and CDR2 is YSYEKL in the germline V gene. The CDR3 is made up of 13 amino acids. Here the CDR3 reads CASSQGMAYEQYF. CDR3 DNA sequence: TGCGCCAGCAGCCAGGGGATGGCCTACGAGCAGTACTTC.

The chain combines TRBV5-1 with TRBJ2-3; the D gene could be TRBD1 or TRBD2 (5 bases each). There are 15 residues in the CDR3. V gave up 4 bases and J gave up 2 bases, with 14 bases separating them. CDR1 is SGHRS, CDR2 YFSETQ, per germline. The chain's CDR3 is CASSPEGTTTDTQYF. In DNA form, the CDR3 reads TGCGCCAGCAGCCCAGAGGGGACGACCACAGATACGCAGTATTTT.

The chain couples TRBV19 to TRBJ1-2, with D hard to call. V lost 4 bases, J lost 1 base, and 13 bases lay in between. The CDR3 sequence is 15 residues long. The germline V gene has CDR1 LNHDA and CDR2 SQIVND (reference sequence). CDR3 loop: CASSTGRGFNYGYTF. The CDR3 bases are TGTGCCAGTAGTACAGGACGGGGATTTAACTATGGCTACACCTTC.

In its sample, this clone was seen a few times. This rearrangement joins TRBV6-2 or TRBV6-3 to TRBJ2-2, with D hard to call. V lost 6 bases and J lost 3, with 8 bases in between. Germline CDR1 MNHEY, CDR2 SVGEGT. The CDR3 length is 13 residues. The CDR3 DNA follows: TGTGCCAGCAGCCCTGTAGACACCGGGGAGCTGTTTTTT. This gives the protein CASSPVDTGELFF.

The CDR3 DNA reads TGTGCCACCCGCCTGGTCAGGGGTAACTATGGCTACACCTTC. Translation gives CATRLVRGNYGYTF. The V call is TRBV6-5, the J call TRBJ1-2; tentatively, D is TRBD1 (6 bases). CDR3 size: 14 residues. Germline V gene sequence: CDR1 MNHEY, CDR2 SVGAGI. The V gene lost 10 bases and the J gene lost 1 base, with 16 bases spanning the gap.

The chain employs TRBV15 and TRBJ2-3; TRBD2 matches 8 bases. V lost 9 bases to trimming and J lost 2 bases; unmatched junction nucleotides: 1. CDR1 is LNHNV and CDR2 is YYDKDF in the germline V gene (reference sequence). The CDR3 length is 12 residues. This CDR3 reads CATRGATDTQYF. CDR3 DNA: TGTGCCACGCGGGGGGCCACAGATACGCAGTATTTT.

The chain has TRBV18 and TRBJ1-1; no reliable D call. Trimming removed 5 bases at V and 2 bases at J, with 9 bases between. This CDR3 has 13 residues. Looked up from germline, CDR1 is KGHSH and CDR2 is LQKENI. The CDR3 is CASSFSENTEAFF. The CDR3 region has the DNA TGTGCCAGCTCATTCTCAGAAAACACTGAAGCTTTCTTT.

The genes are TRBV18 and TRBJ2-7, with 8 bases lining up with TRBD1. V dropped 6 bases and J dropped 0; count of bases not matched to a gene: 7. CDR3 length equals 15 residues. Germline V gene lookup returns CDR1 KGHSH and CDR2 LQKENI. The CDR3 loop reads CASSPDRGGSYEQYF. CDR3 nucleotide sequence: TGTGCCAGCTCGCCAGACAGGGGAGGCTCCTACGAGCAGTACTTC.

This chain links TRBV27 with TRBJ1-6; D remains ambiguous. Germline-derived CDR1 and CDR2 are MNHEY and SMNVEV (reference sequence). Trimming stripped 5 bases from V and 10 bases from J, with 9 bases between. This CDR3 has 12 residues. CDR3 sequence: CASSRRGSPLHF. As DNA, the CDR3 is TGTGCCAGCAGTAGGCGGGGATCACCCCTCCACTTT.